The 20 T cell receptor beta chains reported below all come from one sample, sequenced in a study of early T cells in non-severe SARS-CoV-2 infection. TCRdb called the 5' RACE reads again in MiXCR, with one record for every CDR3 protein. The table shows over 50,000 distinct CDR3 sequences, with 11% occurring only once. Sequenced sample: whole blood. These TCRs come from an adult who was a healthcare worker with PCR-confirmed SARS-CoV-2 infection or an uninfected control (not recorded which).

Ten or more counts support this clonotype. This chain connects TRBV6-4 to TRBJ1-6; maybe TRBD1 (5 bases). Germline V gives CDR1 MRHNA, CDR2 SNTAGT. V was shortened by 3 bases and J by 6 bases, with 9 bases between the two germline ends. The CDR3 extends over 14 amino acids. This chain's CDR3 is CASSEGPGNSPLHF. In DNA form, the CDR3 reads TGTGCCAGCAGTGAGGGACCGGGTAATTCACCCCTCCACTTT.

V is TRBV10-3 and J is TRBJ2-3; no definite D call. The V end lost 0 bases, the J end lost 4 bases, and 11 bases lay between the germline ends. CDR3 size: 15 residues. From germline, CDR1 is ENHRY and CDR2 SYGVKD. CDR3 nucleotides: TGTGCCATCAGTGAGTCGACTCTGGCGGCAGATACGCAGTATTTT. This encodes CAISESTLAADTQYF.

In this sample, this clonotype turned up many times. This chain joins TRBV12-3 or TRBV12-4 and TRBJ2-7; D remains unclear. This CDR3 is 10 amino acids long. V was trimmed by 8 bases and J by 2 bases, leaving 4 bases between them. The CDR3 nucleotides read TGTGCCAGCGGCACCTACGAGCAGTACTTC. Its translation: CASGTYEQYF.

In its sample, this clonotype was seen a few times. Its ends do not fully match the called genes, so a read error is possible. The chain combines TRBV4-3 with TRBJ2-2, with 9 bases matching TRBD1. The CDR3 totals 15 residues. From germline, CDR1 is LGHNA and CDR2 YSLEER. Here the CDR3 reads CASNQGTGYTGELFF. The CDR3 DNA sequence: TGCGCCAGCAACCAAGGGACAGGGTACACCGGGGAGCTGTTTTTT.

In its sample, this clonotype was seen many times. The chain carries TRBV4-3 and TRBJ1-4, with 7 bases matching TRBD1. Trimming took 0 bases from V and 1 from J; bases not matched to a gene: 8. The CDR3 is 18 amino acids. The V gene's germline CDR1 is LGHNA and CDR2 YSLEER. The CDR3 region is CASSQDLPRQGTNEKLFF. In DNA, the CDR3 is TGCGCCAGCAGCCAAGATCTCCCCCGACAGGGAACTAATGAAAAACTGTTTTTT.

This clonotype was picked up many times. CDR3 residues: CASSLGQVVDYGYTF. The CDR3 DNA follows: TGTGCCAGCAGCTTAGGGCAGGTAGTCGACTATGGCTACACCTTC. This chain links TRBV11-2 with TRBJ1-2; D not resolved. The CDR3 totals 15 residues. The V end lost 1 base, the J end lost 3 bases, and 12 bases lay between the germline ends. Germline loops: CDR1 SGHAT, CDR2 FQNNGV.

At least ten counts were recorded for this clonotype. The chain combines TRBV27 with TRBJ2-3; 10 nucleotides match TRBD2. Germline V gene data show CDR1 as MNHEY and CDR2 as SMNVEV (reference sequence). The CDR3 contains 17 residues. J gave up 2 bases and V 5 bases, and 10 bases lay outside the gene matches. The chain's CDR3 is CASSTKRGGRATDTQYF. The CDR3 bases are TGTGCCAGCAGTACGAAGCGGGGGGGCCGAGCCACAGATACGCAGTATTTT.

The J gene is TRBJ1-1, the V gene TRBV30; D is perhaps TRBD1 (6 bases). The CDR3 runs to 12 residues. CDR1 is GTSNPN, CDR2 SVGIG, per germline (reference sequence). Between the trimmed V and J ends, which lost 8 bases and 1 base, there was a span of 11 bases. The CDR3 DNA reads TGTGCCCGAGAACAGGGGAACACTGAAGCTTTCTTT. It specifies CAREQGNTEAFF. The entire variable domain, with the rest obtained from reference TRBV30 and TRBJ1-1, is as follows: SQTIHQWPATLVQPVGSPLSLECTVEGTSNPNLYWYRQAAGRGLQLLFYSVGIGQISSEVPQNLSASRPQDRQFILSSKKLLLSDSGFYLCAREQGNTEAFFGQGTRLTVV.

The rearrangement uses TRBV19 and TRBJ2-1; D gene uncertain. V lost 4 bases and J 0 bases, leaving 13 bases between the germline ends. The CDR3 is 16 amino acids. Germline CDR1 is LNHDA and CDR2 is SQIVND (reference sequence). The CDR3 nucleotides are TGTGCCAGTAGTAACGGACCTTCTTTCTCCTACAATGAGCAGTTCTTC. Protein: CASSNGPSFSYNEQFF.

Ten or more counts support this clonotype. The V gene is TRBV6-6, the J gene TRBJ1-6; weak D call: TRBD1 (5 bases). Trimming took off 2 bases at V and 5 bases at J, with 10 bases between the two ends. Looked up from germline, CDR1 is MNHNY and CDR2 is SVGAGI (reference sequence). The CDR3 is made up of 15 amino acids. CDR3 residues: CASSYGQGDNSPLHF. The CDR3 nucleotides are TGTGCCAGCAGTTACGGTCAGGGAGATAATTCACCCCTCCACTTT.

This clonotype appeared many times. V and J are TRBV7-8 and TRBJ2-3, with D maybe TRBD1 (6 bases). The CDR3 runs to 13 residues. Trimming pared 3 bases from V and 4 bases from J, leaving 8 bases between. Per the germline V gene, CDR1 is SGHVS and CDR2 is FQNEAQ. CDR3 protein: CASSFRGPDTQYF. The CDR3 nucleotides read TGTGCCAGCAGCTTCAGGGGCCCAGATACGCAGTATTTT.

The table lists this clonotype with many counts. The genes are TRBV5-1 and TRBJ2-3; D possibly corresponds to TRBD2 (6 bases). The CDR3 runs to 16 residues. The germline gives CDR1 SGHRS, CDR2 YFSETQ. V dropped 3 bases and J dropped 0 bases, with 14 bases sitting between them. CDR3 loop: CASSSGTSTSTDTQYF. CDR3 in DNA: TGCGCCAGCAGCTCGGGTACTAGCACTAGCACAGATACGCAGTATTTT. The full variable domain, completed using reference TRBV5-1 and TRBJ2-3, is KAGVTQTPRYLIKTRGQQVTLSCSPISGHRSVSWYQQTPGQGLQFLFEYFSETQRNKGNFPGRFSGRQFSNSRSEMNVSTLELGDSALYLCASSSGTSTSTDTQYFGPGTRLTVL.

The sample holds a few counts of this clonotype. The chain joins TRBV6-5 to TRBJ2-7, with 7 nucleotides matching TRBD1. V dropped 5 bases and J dropped 1; count of bases not matched to a gene: 8. The CDR3 has 15 amino acids. Germline loops: CDR1 MNHEY, CDR2 SVGAGI. The CDR3 loop reads CASSEPGQPSYEQYF. The DNA of the CDR3 is TGTGCCAGCAGTGAGCCGGGACAGCCTTCCTACGAGCAGTACTTC.

This sequence joins TRBV4-3 and TRBJ2-1, with unresolved D. Trimming took off 0 bases at V and 15 bases at J, with 12 bases between the two ends. The CDR3 has 12 amino acids. Germline V gene lookup returns CDR1 LGHNA and CDR2 YSLEER. CDR3 bases: TGCGCCAGCAGCCAAGATCAATGGGATCGGTTCTTC. Encoded protein: CASSQDQWDRFF.

The gene calls are TRBV20-1 and TRBJ2-2; 9 bases map to TRBD2. The J segment lost 5 bases and the V segment lost 2 bases, leaving 6 bases of the junction unmatched. Per the germline V gene, CDR1 is DFQATT and CDR2 is SNEGSKA (reference sequence). The CDR3 is made up of 15 amino acids. The CDR3 nucleotides read TGCAGTGCTAGAAGGGCTAGCGGGGCGACCGGGGAGCTGTTTTTT. This sequence encodes CSARRASGATGELFF.

This clonotype was counted at least ten times. The J gene is TRBJ1-3, the V gene TRBV28; D gene uncertain. The CDR3 runs 13 residues. The V gene lost 5 bases and the J gene lost 8 bases, with 13 bases spanning the gap. Germline CDR1 reads MDHEN; CDR2 reads SYDVKM. The CDR3 sequence is CASSPNIGDTIYF. CDR3 nucleotide sequence: TGTGCCAGCAGTCCCAATATTGGGGACACCATATATTTT.

In this sample, this clonotype turned up many times. This chain connects TRBV6-4 to TRBJ2-7; 7 bases fit TRBD1. This CDR3 has 16 residues. Trimming took 2 bases from V and 3 from J; bases not matched to a gene: 10. Germline lookup yields CDR1 MRHNA and CDR2 SNTAGT. The CDR3 spells CASSDIPLAGGYEQYF. In DNA, the CDR3 is TGTGCCAGCAGTGACATACCGTTGGCAGGGGGCTACGAGCAGTACTTC.

Details on this clonotype: No DNA is shown, since the ends of the CDR3 on it are uncertain; the CDR3 is the one TCRdb lists. The chain joins TRBV7-8 to TRBJ2-7; the D call in the table, TRBD2, was not verified against the DNA. Germline assignment: CDR1 SGHVS and CDR2 FQNEAQ. The CDR3 region is 16 residues in length, termini included. CDR3 residues: CVGDSAVYLCVGEQYF.

This clonotype was counted at least ten times. The chain links TRBV6-2 or TRBV6-3 to TRBJ2-7; 7 positions match TRBD1. Germline V gene data show CDR1 as MNHEY and CDR2 as SVGEGT. The CDR3 contains 16 residues. With V trimmed by 2 bases and J by 2 bases, 9 bases remained unmatched. In DNA, the CDR3 is TGTGCCAGCAGTTACCCTAGGACAGGCCGAGCCTACGAGCAGTACTTC. It codes for CASSYPRTGRAYEQYF.

The table lists this clonotype with a few counts. The chain combines TRBV11-2 with TRBJ2-7, with 8 nucleotides matching TRBD1. V gave up 3 bases and J gave up 6 bases; unmatched junction bases: 4. CDR1 SGHAT and CDR2 FQNNGV come from the germline V gene. The length of the CDR3 is 13 residues. CDR3 protein: CASSFGTGAEQYF. The CDR3 DNA is TGTGCCAGCAGCTTTGGGACAGGAGCCGAGCAGTACTTC.